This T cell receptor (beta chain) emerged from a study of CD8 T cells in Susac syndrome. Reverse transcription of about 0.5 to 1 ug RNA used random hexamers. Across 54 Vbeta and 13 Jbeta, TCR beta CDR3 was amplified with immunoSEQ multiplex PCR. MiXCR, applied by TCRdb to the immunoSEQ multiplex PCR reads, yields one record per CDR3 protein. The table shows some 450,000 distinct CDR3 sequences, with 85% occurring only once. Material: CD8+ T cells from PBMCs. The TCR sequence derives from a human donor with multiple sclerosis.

The CDR3 spells CASSFQNHQPQHF. The CDR3 DNA reads as TGTGCCAGCAGTTTTCAGAACCATCAGCCCCAGCATTTT. The rearrangement uses TRBV12-3 or TRBV12-4 and TRBJ1-5; the D is unclear. V was pared by 3 bases and J by 5 bases, with 8 bases between. The CDR3 loop spans 13 amino acids.